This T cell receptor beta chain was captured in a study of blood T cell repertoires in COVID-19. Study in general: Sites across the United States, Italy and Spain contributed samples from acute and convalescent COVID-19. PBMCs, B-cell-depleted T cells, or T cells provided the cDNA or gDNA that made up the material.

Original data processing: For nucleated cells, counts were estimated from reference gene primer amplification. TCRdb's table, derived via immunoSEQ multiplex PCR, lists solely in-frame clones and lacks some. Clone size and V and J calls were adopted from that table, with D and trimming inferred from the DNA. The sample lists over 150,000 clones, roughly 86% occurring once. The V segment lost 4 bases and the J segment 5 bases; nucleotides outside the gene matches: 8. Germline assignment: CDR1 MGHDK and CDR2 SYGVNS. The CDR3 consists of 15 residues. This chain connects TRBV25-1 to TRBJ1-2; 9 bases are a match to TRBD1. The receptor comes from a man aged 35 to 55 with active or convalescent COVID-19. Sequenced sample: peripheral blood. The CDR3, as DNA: TGTGCCAGCAGTGGATGGACAGGGGATTTGTATGGCTACACCTTC. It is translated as CASSGWTGDLYGYTF.